Following are 16 T cell receptor beta chains from one sample sequenced in a study of blood T cell repertoires in COVID-19. Sequenced by immunoSEQ multiplex PCR; TCRdb stores in-frame clones only, minus some. Of more than 80,000 clones detected, around 88% appear once; the ten largest clones hold about 1.8%. Material for sequencing was peripheral blood. All receptors come from a man aged 80 or over with acute or convalescent COVID-19.

Concerning this clone: Other nucleotide sequences in the sample specify the same CDR3. The chain employs TRBV15 and TRBJ2-7, with D perhaps matching TRBD2 (5 bases). Germline V gene lookup returns CDR1 LNHNV and CDR2 YYDKDF (reference sequence). The CDR3 sequence is 14 residues long. V was trimmed by 0 bases and J by 1 base, leaving 7 bases between them. CDR3 residues: CATSRDRGSYEQYF. As DNA, the CDR3 is TGTGCCACCAGCAGAGATCGGGGTTCCTACGAGCAGTACTTC.

This chain connects TRBV5-1 to TRBJ2-2, with D perhaps TRBD1 (6 bases). Germline V CDR1 and CDR2: SGHRS, YFSETQ. The length of the CDR3 is 15 residues. V was shortened by 5 bases and J by 2 bases, with 13 bases between the two germline ends. The CDR3 spells CASSYRESNTGELFF. The CDR3 bases are TGCGCCAGCAGTTACAGGGAGTCAAACACCGGGGAGCTGTTTTTT.

This chain uses TRBV5-4 with TRBJ1-2; D perhaps matches TRBD1 (6 bases). Germline V CDR1 and CDR2: SGHNT, YYREEE (reference sequence). V lost 1 base, J lost 4 bases, and 11 bases lay in between. The CDR3 spans 14 residues. The CDR3 DNA is TGTGCCAGCAGCTTGAGTCAGGGGAGCTATGGCTACACCTTC. Residues: CASSLSQGSYGYTF.

This clone was seen a few times. The rearrangement uses TRBV7-8 and TRBJ2-7, with TRBD2 identical over 10 bases. Germline values: CDR1 SGHVS, CDR2 FQNEAQ. After removal of 5 bases from V and 11 bases from J, the junction contained 9 bases not matched to a gene. This CDR3 has 13 amino acids. The CDR3 nucleotides are TGTGCCAGCAGCCCCTGGCTAGCGGGGGACAAGTACTTC. Translated: CASSPWLAGDKYF.

CDR3 loop: CASSWDRTTYEQYF. The CDR3 DNA follows: TGCGCCAGCAGCTGGGACAGGACTACCTACGAGCAGTACTTC. The chain carries TRBV5-1 and TRBJ2-7; 8 bases align to TRBD1. V lost 3 bases, J lost 2 bases, and 4 bases stayed unmatched. CDR3 length: 14 residues. CDR1 and CDR2 from the germline V gene are SGHRS and YFSETQ. Drawing the rest from reference TRBV5-1 and TRBJ2-7, the complete variable domain is KAGVTQTPRYLIKTRGQQVTLSCSPISGHRSVSWYQQTPGQGLQFLFEYFSETQRNKGNFPGRFSGRQFSNSRSEMNVSTLELGDSALYLCASSWDRTTYEQYFGPGTRLTVT.

This chain uses TRBV30 with TRBJ2-3; TRBD2 matches at 8 bases. CDR3 length: 11 amino acids. V lost 5 bases to trimming and J lost 6 bases; unmatched junction nucleotides: 1. The V gene's germline CDR1 is GTSNPN and CDR2 SVGIG (reference sequence). The CDR3 nucleotides are TGTGCCTGGCGGGGGGGCGATACGCAGTATTTT. It is translated as CAWRGGDTQYF.

This chain links TRBV7-2 with TRBJ2-1; D remains ambiguous. The V end lost 5 bases, the J end lost 6 bases, and 14 bases lay between the germline ends. CDR3 length equals 14 residues. Germline loops: CDR1 SGHTA, CDR2 FQGNSA. The CDR3 nucleotides are TGTGCCAGCAGCCCGCGCCCATCCCCCAATGAGCAGTTCTTC. Its translation is CASSPRPSPNEQFF. Complete variable domain (other parts from reference TRBV7-2 and TRBJ2-1): GAGVSQSPSNKVTEKGKDVELRCDPISGHTALYWYRQSLGQGLEFLIYFQGNSAPDKSGLPSDRFSAERTGGSVSTLTIQRTQQEDSAVYLCASSPRPSPNEQFFGPGTRLTVL.

This clone was observed once. This rearrangement joins TRBV6-5 to TRBJ2-7, with 13 bases that match TRBD2. V gave up 5 bases and J gave up 7 bases; unmatched junction bases: 8. There are 15 residues in the CDR3. In germline, CDR1 is MNHEY, CDR2 SVGAGI. The CDR3 DNA reads TGTGCCAGCAGTCCCGGACTAGCGGGAGCGGGTGAGCAGTACTTC. Translated, it gives CASSPGLAGAGEQYF.

CDR3 loop: CASSHSQGEGQETQYF. The CDR3 DNA is TGTGCCAGCAGCCACTCACAGGGAGAAGGGCAAGAGACCCAGTACTTC. This chain links TRBV4-2 with TRBJ2-5; D perhaps matches TRBD1 (6 bases). With 3 bases removed from V and 2 bases from J, the gap between germline ends came to 16 bases. Germline V gives CDR1 LGHNA, CDR2 YNFKEQ. The CDR3 spans 16 residues.

The V call is TRBV5-6, the J call TRBJ2-1; TRBD1 aligns across 9 bases. V shed 4 bases, J shed 10 bases, and the junction held 12 bases outside the gene matches. The CDR3 totals 15 residues. Germline V gives CDR1 SGHDT, CDR2 YYEEEE. DNA for the CDR3: TGTGCCAGCAGCGGGAGGGACAGGGCAAGTTCGGAGCAGTTCTTC. Residues: CASSGRDRASSEQFF.

This chain connects TRBV6-5 to TRBJ2-1; 11 bases map to TRBD1. The V gene's germline CDR1 is MNHEY and CDR2 SVGAGI. Trimming removed 0 bases from V and 5 bases from J; junction bases left unmatched: 3. There are 16 residues in the CDR3. DNA of the CDR3: TGTGCCAGCAGTTACTCTTGGACAGGGGGCAACAATGAGCAGTTCTTC. Translation: CASSYSWTGGNNEQFF.

V and J are TRBV5-6 and TRBJ2-3; 7 bases map to TRBD1. Unmatched junction bases numbered 4, after V lost 9 bases and J lost 3 bases. In germline, CDR1 is SGHDT, CDR2 YYEEEE. The CDR3 consists of 12 residues. The CDR3 loop is CATGTATDTQYF. In DNA form, the CDR3 reads TGTGCCACGGGGACAGCGACAGATACGCAGTATTTT.

The V gene is TRBV7-2, the J gene TRBJ2-5, with a possible D match to TRBD2 (6 bases). V dropped 1 base and J dropped 1 base, with 7 bases sitting between them. The CDR3 totals 14 residues. Looked up from germline, CDR1 is SGHTA and CDR2 is FQGNSA. Here the CDR3 DNA reads TGTGCCAGCAGCTTAGGAGCGGGCCAAGAGACCCAGTACTTC. As protein: CASSLGAGQETQYF.

In its sample, this clone was seen a few times. The chain has TRBV7-2 and TRBJ1-1, with D hard to call. The V gene's germline CDR1 is SGHTA and CDR2 FQGNSA. The germline V and J ends were trimmed by 3 bases and 1 base, with 12 bases remaining between them. CDR3 length: 15 amino acids. CDR3 nucleotides: TGTGCCAGCAGCTTCATGGTCGGCGGGAACACTGAAGCTTTCTTT. Translation: CASSFMVGGNTEAFF.

In DNA form, the CDR3 reads TGTGCCAGCTACAGGGGTCCATCCTACGAGCAGTACTTC. As protein: CASYRGPSYEQYF. The chain employs TRBV6-5 and TRBJ2-7; 7 bases fit TRBD1. Germline-derived CDR1 and CDR2 are MNHEY and SVGAGI. The trim removed 8 bases at V and 1 base at J, leaving 5 bases unmatched. The CDR3 runs to 13 residues.

This sequence joins TRBV5-4 and TRBJ2-5, with a possible D match to TRBD1 (5 bases). The CDR3 is 13 residues long. Trimming removed 1 base at V and 7 bases at J, with 11 bases between. CDR1 and CDR2 from the germline V gene are SGHNT and YYREEE (reference sequence). CDR3 loop: CASSLLGPGTQYF. CDR3 DNA: TGTGCCAGCAGCTTGTTGGGGCCGGGGACCCAGTACTTC.